A selection of T cell receptor beta chains follows, all from one sample in a study of cytomegalovirus exposure and HLA in healthy donors. Using immunoSEQ multiplex PCR, the repertoire was profiled, and TCRdb retains in-frame clones only, with some absent. Its table records about 44,000 clones. Sequencing was done on a sample of PBMCs. Every receptor here comes from a male donor in good health and CMV-seronegative. CDR3s include the opening cysteine and the closing phenylalanine or tryptophan. D genes are given only for firm matches. For some rows the clone size is stated as once, few or many, or as a class when expanded; others skip it.

d_gene	v_gene	abundance	len	j_gene	CDR3aa	CDR3nt
TRBD1	TRBV6-6	NA	15	TRBJ2-5	CASRPLDRGQETQYF	TGTGCCAGCAGACCACTGGACAGGGGCCAAGAGACCCAGTACTTC
TRBD1	TRBV19	NA	13	TRBJ1-5	CASSQGAGQPQHF	TGTGCCAGTTCCCAGGGGGCTGGGCAGCCCCAGCATTTT
TRBD1	TRBV5-1	NA	14	TRBJ2-3	CASSLWTGTDTQYF	TGCGCCAGCAGCTTGTGGACAGGGACAGATACGCAGTATTTT
NA	TRBV13	NA	13	TRBJ2-2	CASAGPRAGELFF	TGTGCCAGCGCGGGGCCTCGGGCGGGGGAGCTGTTTTTT
NA	TRBV27	NA	17	TRBJ2-6	CASSRDSSSSGANVLTF	TGTGCCAGCAGCCGGGACTCATCGTCATCTGGGGCCAACGTCCTGACTTTC
NA	TRBV15	NA	14	TRBJ2-5	CATSKGQPQETQYF	TGTGCCACCAGCAAAGGACAGCCTCAAGAGACCCAGTACTTC
NA	TRBV11-2	NA	14	TRBJ1-3	CASSLALSGNTIYF	TGTGCCAGCAGCTTAGCCCTCTCTGGAAACACCATATATTTT
TRBD1	TRBV28	NA	14	TRBJ2-7	CASIPADREYEQYF	TGTGCCAGCATCCCGGCGGACAGGGAATACGAGCAGTACTTC
TRBD1	TRBV7-9	NA	15	TRBJ2-7	CASSQAGTAPYEQYF	TGTGCCAGCAGCCAAGCCGGGACAGCACCCTACGAGCAGTACTTC
NA	TRBV2	NA	12	TRBJ1-1	CASRGPGGEAFF	TGTGCCAGCAGGGGTCCCGGGGGTGAAGCTTTCTTT
TRBD2	TRBV7-2	NA	14	TRBJ2-7	CASSLTSGAYEQYF	TGTGCCAGCAGCCTCACTAGCGGTGCCTACGAGCAGTACTTC
NA	TRBV18	NA	16	TRBJ2-1	CASSPRGGAADNEQFF	TGTGCCAGCTCACCACGAGGGGGTGCGGCCGACAATGAGCAGTTCTTC
TRBD2	TRBV7-9	NA	13	TRBJ2-1	CASRYGGGNEQFF	TGTGCCAGCAGGTACGGGGGGGGCAATGAGCAGTTCTTC
TRBD2	TRBV25-1	NA	17	TRBJ2-3	CASSPRTSGRVGDTQYF	TGTGCCAGCAGTCCCCGGACTAGCGGGAGGGTAGGAGATACGCAGTATTTT
TRBD2	TRBV11-2	NA	15	TRBJ2-1	CASSPREGGYNEQFF	TGTGCCAGCAGCCCTCGGGAGGGCGGGTACAATGAGCAGTTCTTC
TRBD2	TRBV11-3	NA	18	TRBJ2-1	CASSPGTSGRHSYNEQFF	TGTGCCAGCAGCCCCGGGACTAGCGGGAGACACTCCTACAATGAGCAGTTCTTC
TRBD2	TRBV6-1	NA	15	TRBJ2-1	CASSKAGGSYNEQFF	TGTGCCAGCAGTAAAGCGGGGGGATCCTACAATGAGCAGTTCTTC
NA	TRBV7-8	NA	12	TRBJ1-5	CASSLTDQPQHF	TGTGCCAGCAGCTTAACGGATCAGCCCCAGCATTTT
TRBD1	TRBV7-2	NA	17	TRBJ2-6	CASSPETGLSGANVLTF	TGTGCCAGCAGCCCAGAGACAGGGCTCTCTGGGGCCAACGTCCTGACTTTC
NA	TRBV28	NA	14	TRBJ2-1	CASSQYRRGNEQFF	TGTGCCAGCAGCCAGTACCGTCGGGGGAATGAGCAGTTCTTC
NA	TRBV4-1	NA	16	TRBJ2-7	CASSSLSLTGGAEQYF	TGCGCCAGCAGCAGCCTTTCCTTGACAGGCGGCGCCGAGCAGTACTTC
NA	TRBV7-9	NA	12	TRBJ2-3	CASQTRTDTQYF	TGTGCCAGCCAAACGCGAACAGATACGCAGTATTTT
TRBD2	TRBV6-4	NA	12	TRBJ2-1	CASGTSINEQFF	TGTGCCAGCGGGACTAGCATCAATGAGCAGTTCTTC
TRBD2	TRBV7-8	NA	14	TRBJ2-3	CASSRLAVTDTQYF	TGTGCCAGCAGTCGACTAGCGGTGACAGATACGCAGTATTTT
NA	TRBV6-5	NA	11	TRBJ1-2	CASRKGVGYTF	TGTGCCAGCAGAAAAGGGGTCGGCTACACCTTC
NA	TRBV27	NA	14	TRBJ2-2	CASSLKGGSGELFF	TGTGCCAGCAGTTTAAAAGGGGGATCCGGGGAGCTGTTTTTT
NA	TRBV25-1	NA	15	TRBJ1-5	CASNPKDSGNQPQHF	TGTGCCAGCAACCCGAAGGACAGCGGCAATCAGCCCCAGCATTTT
NA	TRBV9	NA	15	TRBJ2-5	CASSVDGKGVETQYF	TGTGCCAGCAGCGTAGATGGGAAGGGAGTAGAGACCCAGTACTTC
NA	TRBV5-1	NA	16	TRBJ2-3	CASSWGNGQGADTQYF	TGCGCCAGCAGCTGGGGAAATGGACAAGGGGCAGATACGCAGTATTTT
NA	TRBV6-5	NA	14	TRBJ2-2	CASSYLGRTGELFF	TGTGCCAGCAGTTACCTAGGGAGGACCGGGGAGCTGTTTTTT
TRBD1	TRBV9	NA	14	TRBJ2-5	CASQTTGTEETQYF	TGTGCCAGCCAAACAACCGGGACAGAAGAGACCCAGTACTTC
TRBD2	TRBV6-1	NA	14	TRBJ2-1	CASSEFSGSSEQFF	TGTGCCAGCAGTGAATTTAGCGGGAGCTCTGAGCAGTTCTTC
NA	TRBV5-1	NA	14	TRBJ2-3	CASSLRSRTDTQYF	TGCGCCAGCAGCTTGAGGAGCCGCACAGATACGCAGTATTTT
TRBD2	TRBV18	NA	15	TRBJ2-5	CASSRGLAGGETQYF	TGTGCCAGCTCACGCGGACTAGCGGGAGGTGAGACCCAGTACTTC
TRBD2	TRBV27	NA	17	TRBJ2-5	CASSLRGLAGAWETQYF	TGTGCCAGCAGTTTGCGGGGGCTAGCGGGAGCTTGGGAGACCCAGTACTTC
NA	TRBV6-1	NA	13	TRBJ1-5	CASSELPNQPQHF	TGTGCCAGCAGTGAACTCCCGAATCAGCCCCAGCATTTT
NA	TRBV30	NA	15	TRBJ1-4	CAWSPLRDFNEKLFF	TGTGCCTGGAGTCCCCTCCGGGACTTTAATGAAAAACTGTTTTTT
TRBD2	TRBV12-5	NA	14	TRBJ2-5	CASGSREYQETQYF	TGTGCTAGTGGTTCGCGGGAGTACCAAGAGACCCAGTACTTC
NA	TRBV7-9	NA	13	TRBJ1-2	CASSLTGDYGYTF	TGTGCCAGCAGCTTAACAGGAGATTATGGCTACACCTTC
TRBD2	TRBV7-2	NA	14	TRBJ2-7	CASRLAGGLYEQYF	TGTGCCAGCCGCCTGGCGGGAGGGCTCTACGAGCAGTACTTC
TRBD2	TRBV29-1	NA	14	TRBJ2-1	CSVWTSGRGNEQFF	TGCAGCGTTTGGACTAGCGGGAGGGGGAATGAGCAGTTCTTC
NA	TRBV7-2	NA	15	TRBJ2-2	CASSRIQGNTGELFF	TGTGCCAGCAGCCGGATACAGGGAAACACCGGGGAGCTGTTTTTT
TRBD1	TRBV19	NA	19	TRBJ1-5	CASSIPRDSGQGAHQPQHF	TGTGCCAGTAGTATACCTCGGGACTCGGGACAGGGGGCGCATCAGCCCCAGCATTTT
TRBD2	TRBV7-2	NA	14	TRBJ2-5	CASTTSGKGETQYF	TGTGCCAGCACTACTAGCGGGAAGGGAGAGACCCAGTACTTC
NA	TRBV27	NA	13	TRBJ1-5	CASALEGNQPQHF	TGTGCCAGTGCTCTCGAGGGCAATCAGCCCCAGCATTTT
TRBD1	TRBV5-4	NA	14	TRBJ2-5	CASSSPGQGLTQYF	TGTGCCAGCAGCTCACCGGGACAGGGGTTGACCCAGTACTTC
TRBD2	TRBV19	NA	13	TRBJ2-2	CASYSGRLGELFF	TGTGCCTCCTATAGCGGGAGGCTCGGGGAGCTGTTTTTT
NA	TRBV7-9	NA	16	TRBJ2-2	CASSLVSLAEVGELFF	TGTGCCAGCAGCTTAGTTTCACTAGCTGAGGTCGGGGAGCTGTTTTTT
TRBD2	TRBV7-2	NA	15	TRBJ2-5	CASSPTSGTHETQYF	TGTGCCAGCAGCCCGACTAGCGGGACTCATGAGACCCAGTACTTC
TRBD1	TRBV4-2	NA	14	TRBJ1-1	CASSQRQGDTEAFF	TGTGCCAGCAGCCAGCGACAGGGGGACACTGAAGCTTTCTTT
TRBD1	TRBV11-1	NA	16	TRBJ1-1	CASSSPPTGTGAEAFF	TGTGCCAGCAGCTCGCCCCCGACAGGGACCGGGGCTGAAGCTTTCTTT
TRBD1	TRBV28	NA	13	TRBJ1-4	CASSLPGTVELFF	TGTGCCAGCAGCCTCCCGGGGACAGTCGAGCTGTTTTTT
NA	TRBV5-1	NA	14	TRBJ1-1	CASSPRGGRGEAFF	TGCGCCAGCAGCCCACGGGGGGGAAGGGGTGAAGCTTTCTTT
NA	TRBV20-1	NA	11	TRBJ2-1	CSALAEIEQFF	TGCAGTGCTCTGGCGGAGATTGAGCAGTTCTTC
TRBD1	TRBV4-1	medium-sized	14	TRBJ2-7	CASSQPTGIHEQYF	TGCGCCAGCAGCCAGCCGACAGGGATCCACGAGCAGTACTTC
NA	TRBV6-6	NA	13	TRBJ2-3	CASRGHSTDTQYF	TGTGCCAGCAGGGGGCATAGCACAGATACGCAGTATTTT
NA	TRBV29-1	NA	14	TRBJ1-4	CSVEGAGENEKLFF	TGCAGCGTTGAAGGTGCTGGGGAGAATGAAAAACTGTTTTTT